This T cell receptor (beta chain) emerged from a study of T cell repertoires in aging, cancer and after chemotherapy. The study, taken as a whole, reports: In healthy donors, age-related TCR diversity loss mainly reflected lost richness.

The template was genomic DNA from peripheral blood, not RNA. Trimming took 4 bases from V and 0 from J, leaving 19 bases between them. The CDR3 covers 19 residues. Germline CDR1 reads MDHEN; CDR2 reads SYDVKM. A mixed TRB-A/B primer pool amplified rearranged TRB by multiplex touch-down PCR. TCRdb used MiXCR to reprocess the multiplex PCR reads, holding one entry per CDR3 protein. Among 2,500 to 3,000 distinct CDR3 sequences listed, nearly 60% were seen once. Of note for this clonotype: Its target is unknown.

This TCR was sampled from a human donor with a solid tumor. Material for sequencing was blood. The J gene is TRBJ2-6, the V gene TRBV28; D might be TRBD1 (6 bases). The CDR3 protein is CASSSEQGFRTSGANVLTF. CDR3 nucleotide sequence: TGTGCCAGCAGTTCCGAGCAGGGGTTTAGGACCTCTGGGGCCAACGTCCTGACTTTC.